This entry features one T cell receptor (beta chain) sequence. Its specificity is not known. The data are from a study of cytomegalovirus exposure and HLA in healthy donors. CDR3 length: 13 residues. CDR1 and CDR2 (germline): GTSNPN, SVGIG (reference sequence). J lost 3 bases, V lost 4 bases, and 6 bases had no gene match. The study, taken as a whole, reports: The study put roughly 160 TCR beta chains on its list as cytomegalovirus-associated.

A multiplex PCR was run with 60 Vbeta primers and 13 Jbeta primers. The data were produced by immunoSEQ multiplex PCR, yet TCRdb's version contains in-frame clones alone and is incomplete. The data show approximately 90,000 clones, around 77% seen once. The rearrangement joins TRBV30 to TRBJ2-7, with TRBD1 matching over 7 bases. The clonotype comes from a man aged 25-45 years in good health and CMV-seronegative. Sample: PBMCs. In DNA, the CDR3 is TGTGCCTGGATGATACAGGGGCTCTACGAGCAGTACTTC. It is translated as CAWMIQGLYEQYF.